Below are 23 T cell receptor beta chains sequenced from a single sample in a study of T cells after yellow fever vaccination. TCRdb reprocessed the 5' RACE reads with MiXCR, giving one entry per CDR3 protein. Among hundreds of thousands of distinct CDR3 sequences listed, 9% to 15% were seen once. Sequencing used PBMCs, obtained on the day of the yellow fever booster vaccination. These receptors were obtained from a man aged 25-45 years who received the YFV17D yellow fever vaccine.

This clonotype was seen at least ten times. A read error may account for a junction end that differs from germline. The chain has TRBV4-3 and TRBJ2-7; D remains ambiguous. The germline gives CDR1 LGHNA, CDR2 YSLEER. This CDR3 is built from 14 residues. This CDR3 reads CASSQVGGSYEQYF. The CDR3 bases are TGTGCCAGCAGCCAAGTAGGTGGGTCCTACGAGCAGTACTTC.

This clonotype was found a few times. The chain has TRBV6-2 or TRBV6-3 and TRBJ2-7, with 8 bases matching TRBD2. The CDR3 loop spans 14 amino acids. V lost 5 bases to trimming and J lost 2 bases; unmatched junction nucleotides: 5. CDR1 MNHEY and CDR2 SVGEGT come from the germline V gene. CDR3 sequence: CASSHTSGPYEQYF. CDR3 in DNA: TGTGCCAGCAGTCATACTAGCGGCCCCTACGAGCAGTACTTC.

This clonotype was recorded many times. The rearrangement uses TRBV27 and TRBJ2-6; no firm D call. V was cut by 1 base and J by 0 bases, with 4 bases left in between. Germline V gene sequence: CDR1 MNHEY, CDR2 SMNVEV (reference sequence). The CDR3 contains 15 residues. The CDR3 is CASSLLGSGANVLTF. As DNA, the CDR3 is TGTGCCAGCAGTTTATTAGGCTCTGGGGCCAACGTCCTGACTTTC.

The CDR3 reads CASSYSGRRYETQYF. Here the CDR3 DNA reads TGTGCCAGCAGTTATAGCGGGAGGAGGTATGAGACCCAGTACTTC. The chain carries TRBV12-3 or TRBV12-4 and TRBJ2-5; 10 bases are shared with TRBD2. V trimming: 4 bases; J trimming: 5 bases; junction bases outside the gene matches: 7. The CDR3 spans 15 residues.

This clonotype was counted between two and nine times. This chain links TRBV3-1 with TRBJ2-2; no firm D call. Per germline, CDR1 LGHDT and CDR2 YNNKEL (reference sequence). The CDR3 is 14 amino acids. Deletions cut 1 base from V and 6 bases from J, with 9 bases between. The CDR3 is CASSQVGSAGELFF. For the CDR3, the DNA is TGTGCCAGCAGCCAAGTGGGGTCGGCCGGGGAGCTGTTTTTT.

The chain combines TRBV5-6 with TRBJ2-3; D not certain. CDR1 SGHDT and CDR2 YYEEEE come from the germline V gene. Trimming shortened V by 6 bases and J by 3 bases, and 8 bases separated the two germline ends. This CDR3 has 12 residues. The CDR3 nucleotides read TGTGCCAGCAAGCGACGGACAGATACGCAGTATTTT. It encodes CASKRRTDTQYF.

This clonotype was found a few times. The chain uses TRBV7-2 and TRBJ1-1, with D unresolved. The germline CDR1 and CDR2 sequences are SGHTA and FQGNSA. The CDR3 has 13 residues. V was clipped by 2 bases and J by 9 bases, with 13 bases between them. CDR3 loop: CASSLSVDAKAFF. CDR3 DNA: TGTGCCAGCAGCTTAAGTGTGGACGCAAAAGCTTTCTTT. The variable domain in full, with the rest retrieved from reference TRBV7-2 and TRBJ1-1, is GAGVSQSPSNKVTEKGKDVELRCDPISGHTALYWYRQSLGQGLEFLIYFQGNSAPDKSGLPSDRFSAERTGGSVSTLTIQRTQQEDSAVYLCASSLSVDAKAFFGQGTRLTVV.

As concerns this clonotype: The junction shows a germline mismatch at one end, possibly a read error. The CDR3 is CASTERDTQYF. The DNA of the CDR3 is TGTGCCAGCACTGAAAGGGATACGCAGTATTTT. The genes are TRBV2 and TRBJ2-3; D ambiguous. The CDR3 extends over 11 amino acids. CDR1 and CDR2 (germline): SNHLY, FYNNEI.

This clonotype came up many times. The CDR3 nucleotides read TGTGCCAGCAGTCGACAGAGCGGTAGCACAGATACGCAGTATTTT. Protein sequence: CASSRQSGSTDTQYF. The rearrangement uses TRBV7-2 and TRBJ2-3; possibly TRBD1 or TRBD2 for D (5 bases each). Germline V gene sequence: CDR1 SGHTA, CDR2 FQGNSA. The CDR3 is made up of 15 amino acids. Trimming pared 6 bases from V and 0 bases from J, leaving 13 bases between.

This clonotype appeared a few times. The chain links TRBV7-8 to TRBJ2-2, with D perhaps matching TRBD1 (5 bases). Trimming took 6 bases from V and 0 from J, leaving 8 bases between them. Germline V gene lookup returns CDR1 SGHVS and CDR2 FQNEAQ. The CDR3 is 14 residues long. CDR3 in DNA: TGTGCCAGCAGAAAACAGGCGAACACCGGGGAGCTGTTTTTT. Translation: CASRKQANTGELFF.

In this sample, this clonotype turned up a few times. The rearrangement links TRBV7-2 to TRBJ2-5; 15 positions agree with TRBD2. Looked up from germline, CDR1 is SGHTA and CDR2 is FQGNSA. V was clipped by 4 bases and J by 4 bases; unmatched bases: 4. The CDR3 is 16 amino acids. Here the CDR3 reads CASSSLGLAGGETQYF. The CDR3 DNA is TGTGCCAGCAGCTCCCTGGGACTAGCGGGAGGAGAGACCCAGTACTTC. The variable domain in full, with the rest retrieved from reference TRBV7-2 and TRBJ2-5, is GAGVSQSPSNKVTEKGKDVELRCDPISGHTALYWYRQSLGQGLEFLIYFQGNSAPDKSGLPSDRFSAERTGGSVSTLTIQRTQQEDSAVYLCASSSLGLAGGETQYFGPGTRLLVL.

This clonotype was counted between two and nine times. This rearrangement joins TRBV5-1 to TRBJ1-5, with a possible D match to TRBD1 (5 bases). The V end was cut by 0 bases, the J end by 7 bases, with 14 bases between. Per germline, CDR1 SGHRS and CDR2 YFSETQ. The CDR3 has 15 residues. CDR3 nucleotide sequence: TGCGCCAGCAGCTTGGATGGACACGCGGCCCAGCCCCAGCATTTT. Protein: CASSLDGHAAQPQHF. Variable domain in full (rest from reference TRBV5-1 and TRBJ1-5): KAGVTQTPRYLIKTRGQQVTLSCSPISGHRSVSWYQQTPGQGLQFLFEYFSETQRNKGNFPGRFSGRQFSNSRSEMNVSTLELGDSALYLCASSLDGHAAQPQHFGDGTRLSIL.

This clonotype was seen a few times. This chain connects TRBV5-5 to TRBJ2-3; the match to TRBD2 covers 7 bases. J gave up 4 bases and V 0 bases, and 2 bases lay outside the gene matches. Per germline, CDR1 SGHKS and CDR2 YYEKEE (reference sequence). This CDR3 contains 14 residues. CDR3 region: CASSLELAADTQYF. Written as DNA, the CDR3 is TGTGCCAGCAGCTTGGAGCTAGCGGCAGATACGCAGTATTTT.

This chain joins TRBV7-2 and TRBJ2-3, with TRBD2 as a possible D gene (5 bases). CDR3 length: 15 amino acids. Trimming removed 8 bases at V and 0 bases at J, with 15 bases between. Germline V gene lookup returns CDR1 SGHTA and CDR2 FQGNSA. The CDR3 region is CASGIASTSTDTQYF. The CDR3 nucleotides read TGTGCCAGCGGCATAGCGTCCACTAGCACAGATACGCAGTATTTT.

This CDR3 reads CSVDSGAPYGYTF. In DNA, the CDR3 is TGCAGCGTTGATTCAGGGGCTCCCTATGGCTACACCTTC. The chain recombines TRBV29-1 with TRBJ1-2, with D perhaps matching TRBD1 (6 bases). Germline assignment: CDR1 SQVTM and CDR2 ANQGSEA. Deletions cut 3 bases from V and 4 bases from J, with 12 bases between. CDR3 length equals 13 residues.

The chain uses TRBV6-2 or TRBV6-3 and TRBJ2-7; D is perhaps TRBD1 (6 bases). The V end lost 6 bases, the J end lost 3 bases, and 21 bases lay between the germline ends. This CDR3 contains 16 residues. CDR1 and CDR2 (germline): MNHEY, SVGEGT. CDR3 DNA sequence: TGTGCCAGCAGAACCCAGGGGCGTGGGGCCGTCTACGAGCAGTACTTC. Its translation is CASRTQGRGAVYEQYF.

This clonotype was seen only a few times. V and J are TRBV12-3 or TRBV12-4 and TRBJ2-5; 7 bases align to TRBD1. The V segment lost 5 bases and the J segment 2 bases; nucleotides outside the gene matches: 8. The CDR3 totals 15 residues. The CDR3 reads CASSNIGTAQETQYF. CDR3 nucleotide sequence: TGTGCCAGCAGTAACATAGGGACAGCTCAAGAGACCCAGTACTTC.

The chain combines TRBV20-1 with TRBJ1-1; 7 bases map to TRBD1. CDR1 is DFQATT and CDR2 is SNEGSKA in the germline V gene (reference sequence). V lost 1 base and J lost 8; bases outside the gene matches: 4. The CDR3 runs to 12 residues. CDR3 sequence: CSARVGGGEAFF. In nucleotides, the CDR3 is TGCAGTGCTAGAGTCGGAGGGGGCGAAGCTTTCTTT.

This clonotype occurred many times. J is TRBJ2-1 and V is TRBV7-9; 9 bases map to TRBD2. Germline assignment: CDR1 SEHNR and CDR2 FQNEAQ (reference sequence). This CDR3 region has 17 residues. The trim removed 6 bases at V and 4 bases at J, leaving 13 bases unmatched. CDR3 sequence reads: CASSSVAGGDGYNEQFF. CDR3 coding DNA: TGTGCCAGCAGTTCCGTCGCGGGAGGGGATGGTTACAATGAGCAGTTCTTC. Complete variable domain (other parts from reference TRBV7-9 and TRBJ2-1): DTGVSQNPRHKITKRGQNVTFRCDPISEHNRLYWYRQTLGQGPEFLTYFQNEAQLEKSRLLSDRFSAERPKGSFSTLEIQRTEQGDSAMYLCASSSVAGGDGYNEQFFGPGTRLTVL.

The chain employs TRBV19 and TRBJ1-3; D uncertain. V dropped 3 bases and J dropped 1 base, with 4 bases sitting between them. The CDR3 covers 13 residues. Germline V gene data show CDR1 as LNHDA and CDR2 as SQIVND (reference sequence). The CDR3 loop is CASSIDSGNTIYF. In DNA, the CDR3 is TGTGCCAGTAGTATCGATTCTGGAAACACCATATATTTT.

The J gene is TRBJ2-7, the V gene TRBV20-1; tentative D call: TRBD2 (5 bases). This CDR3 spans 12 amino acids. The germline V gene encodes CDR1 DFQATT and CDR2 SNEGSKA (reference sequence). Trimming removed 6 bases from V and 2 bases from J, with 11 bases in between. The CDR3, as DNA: TGCAGTGCGGACTCTGGTACCTACGAGCAGTACTTC. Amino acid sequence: CSADSGTYEQYF.

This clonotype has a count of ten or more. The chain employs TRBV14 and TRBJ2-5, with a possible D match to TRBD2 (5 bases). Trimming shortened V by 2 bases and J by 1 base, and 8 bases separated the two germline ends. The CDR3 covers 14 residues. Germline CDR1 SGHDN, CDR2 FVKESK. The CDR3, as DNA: TGTGCCAGCAGCCAACTGAGGGCCCAAGAGACCCAGTACTTC. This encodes CASSQLRAQETQYF. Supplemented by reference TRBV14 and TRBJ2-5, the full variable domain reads EAGVTQFPSHSVIEKGQTVTLRCDPISGHDNLYWYRRVMGKEIKFLLHFVKESKQDESGMPNNRFLAERTGGTYSTLKVQPAELEDSGVYFCASSQLRAQETQYFGPGTRLLVL.

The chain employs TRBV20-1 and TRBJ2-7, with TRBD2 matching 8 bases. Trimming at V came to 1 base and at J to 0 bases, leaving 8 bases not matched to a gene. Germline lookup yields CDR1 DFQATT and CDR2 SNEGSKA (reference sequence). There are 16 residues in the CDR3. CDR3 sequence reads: CSARATSSGLSYEQYF. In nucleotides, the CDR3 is TGCAGTGCTAGAGCAACCTCTAGCGGGCTCTCCTACGAGCAGTACTTC.